These T cell receptor beta chains were read from a single sample in a study of shared clonotypes between healthy human individuals. The data were produced by immunoSEQ multiplex PCR, yet TCRdb's version contains in-frame clones alone and is incomplete. In the table there are about 2.2 million clones, just over 90% of which are singletons. The specimen sequenced was naive CD8+ T cells from PBMCs. These receptors originate from a man aged 18-30 years in good health. Some clones in this sample may be carry-over from other donors' samples. Both conserved end residues are part of each CDR3. The D gene is left open where the match is weak. Clone size, where shown, is once, few, many, or a class for clones that have expanded.

>.|TRBV19|few|TRBJ1-5
CASTLGPRGSPFNQPQHF
TGTGCCAGCACCCTGGGACCCCGGGGGAGCCCCTTTAATCAGCCCCAGCATTTT
>TRBD1|TRBV27|.|TRBJ2-1
CASTSGQGRNEQFF
TGTGCCAGCACCTCCGGACAGGGTAGGAATGAGCAGTTCTTC
>.|TRBV2|.|TRBJ1-5
CASRNEGYNQPQHF
TGTGCCAGCAGAAACGAGGGGTACAATCAGCCCCAGCATTTT
>TRBD2|TRBV27|once|TRBJ2-1
CASSIGLAGLSYNEQFF
TGTGCCAGCAGCATAGGACTAGCGGGCCTCTCCTACAATGAGCAGTTCTTC
>.|TRBV5-1|.|TRBJ1-3
CASSLTLLALSGNTIYF
TGCGCCAGCAGCTTGACACTCTTAGCCCTCTCTGGAAACACCATATATTTT
>TRBD1|TRBV9|.|TRBJ1-1
CASSSSTGASEAFF
TGTGCCAGCAGCTCCTCGACAGGGGCAAGTGAAGCTTTCTTT
>TRBD1|TRBV5-6|.|TRBJ2-7
CASSPGTGIEQYF
TGTGCCAGCAGCCCGGGGACAGGGATCGAGCAGTACTTC
>.|TRBV4-1|.|TRBJ2-3
CASSQEEDTQYF
TGCGCCAGCAGCCAAGAAGAAGATACGCAGTATTTT
>TRBD1|TRBV29-1|.|TRBJ1-2
CSVTPTPSRGTGEPLNGYTF
TGCAGCGTTACCCCGACCCCGAGTCGCGGGACAGGGGAGCCTCTCAATGGCTACACCTTC
>TRBD2|TRBV5-5|.|TRBJ2-7
CASSPGGTSGRSPYEQYF
TGTGCCAGCAGCCCAGGTGGGACTAGCGGGAGAAGCCCCTACGAGCAGTACTTC
>TRBD1|TRBV19|few|TRBJ1-1
CASNYRGGTEAFF
TGTGCCAGTAACTACAGGGGAGGCACTGAAGCTTTCTTT
>.|TRBV19|.|TRBJ2-7
CASTPGALYEQYF
TGTGCCAGTACCCCGGGAGCGCTGTACGAGCAGTACTTC
>.|TRBV19|.|TRBJ2-5
CASSPRLQETQYF
TGTGCCAGTAGTCCCCGCTTACAAGAGACCCAGTACTTC
>.|TRBV7-9|.|TRBJ1-1
CASSLPLRGMNTEAFF
TGTGCCAGCAGCTTACCACTTAGGGGAATGAACACTGAAGCTTTCTTT
>.|TRBV29-1|.|TRBJ2-2
CSVLAGSNTGELFF
TGCAGCGTTTTGGCAGGGTCGAACACCGGGGAGCTGTTTTTT
>.|TRBV6-6|.|TRBJ1-5
CASSYNEEQPQHF
TGTGCCAGCAGTTACAACGAGGAACAGCCCCAGCATTTT
>TRBD1|TRBV5-1|.|TRBJ1-4
CASSLFRGEKLFF
TGCGCCAGCAGCTTGTTCAGGGGGGAAAAACTGTTTTTT
>TRBD1|TRBV4-3|.|TRBJ2-5
CASSQDLDRGYQETQYF
TGCGCCAGCAGCCAAGATTTGGACAGGGGGTACCAAGAGACCCAGTACTTC
>.|TRBV6-5|.|TRBJ2-7
CASSYSGGSYEQYF
TGTGCCAGCAGTTACTCGGGCGGTTCCTACGAGCAGTACTTC
>.|TRBV9|.|TRBJ2-7
CASSAGSQEYYEQYF
TGTGCCAGCAGTGCCGGGTCCCAAGAATACTACGAGCAGTACTTC
>.|TRBV27|.|TRBJ2-3
CASSSGPRTTDTQYF
TGTGCCAGCAGTTCCGGACCGAGAACCACAGATACGCAGTATTTT
>.|TRBV6-1|.|TRBJ1-1
CASSEAYLEGNTEAFF
TGTGCCAGCAGTGAAGCCTACCTTGAGGGGAACACTGAAGCTTTCTTT
>.|TRBV27|.|TRBJ2-7
CASSLVYRYEQYF
TGTGCCAGCAGTTTAGTCTATAGGTACGAGCAGTACTTC
>.|TRBV6-1|.|TRBJ2-7
CASSDSRRGYEQYF
TGTGCCAGCAGTGACTCCAGGCGGGGCTACGAGCAGTACTTC
>.|TRBV7-2|.|TRBJ2-3
CASSLIPGGRTDTQYF
TGTGCCAGCAGCTTAATTCCCGGCGGTCGCACAGATACGCAGTATTTT
>TRBD1|TRBV6-5|once|TRBJ2-7
CASRTQGVAYEQYF
TGTGCCAGCAGAACACAGGGGGTCGCCTACGAGCAGTACTTC
>TRBD1|TRBV7-8|.|TRBJ2-1
CASSTRDRPLSGQFF
TGTGCCAGCAGCACCCGGGACAGGCCCCTTAGCGGGCAGTTCTTC
>.|TRBV6-6|.|TRBJ2-1
CASSLSGTLYNEQFF
TGTGCCAGCAGCCTCAGCGGTACCCTTTACAATGAGCAGTTCTTC
>TRBD2|TRBV6-5|.|TRBJ2-7
CASSYSIGGREYEQYF
TGTGCCAGCAGTTACTCGATCGGCGGGAGGGAATACGAGCAGTACTTC
>.|TRBV7-8|.|TRBJ2-7
CASSLLGHLYEQYF
TGTGCCAGCAGCTTACTCGGGCACCTCTACGAGCAGTACTTC
>TRBD2|TRBV4-2|.|TRBJ2-1
CASSQEITLATYNEQFF
TGTGCCAGCAGCCAAGAAATAACACTAGCGACCTACAATGAGCAGTTCTTC
>TRBD1|TRBV2|once|TRBJ2-2
CAIRQGIGDTGELFF
TGTGCCATTCGACAGGGGATCGGGGACACCGGGGAGCTGTTTTTT
>.|TRBV6-1|.|TRBJ1-4
CASKDRGTNEKLFF
TGTGCCAGCAAGGACAGAGGGACTAATGAAAAACTGTTTTTT